This T cell receptor (beta chain) was observed in a study of T cell repertoires in cytomegalovirus infection. General observations from the study: Clonotypes of TCR beta that were HLA-C-restricted and CMV-specific dominated the ex vivo response.

TCRdb re-derived calls from the reads in MiXCR, one entry per CDR3 protein. The sample carries about 920,000 distinct CDR3 sequences, 31% recorded once. CDR3 length: 15 residues. CDR1 SGHTA and CDR2 FQGTGA come from the germline V gene. Trimming removed 3 bases from V and 0 bases from J, with 9 bases in between. Points on this clonotype: Antigen specificity is unknown.

This sequence was found in a human donor in good health (CMV status not recorded). Some clones in this sample may be carry-over from other donors' samples. This sequence joins TRBV7-3 and TRBJ2-1; no definite D call. The sequenced sample was cultured CD8+ T cells from PBMCs, obtained from culture after CMV antigen stimulation. The CDR3 reads CASSLLGRSYNEQFF. DNA of the CDR3: TGTGCCAGCAGCTTGCTCGGCCGCTCCTACAATGAGCAGTTCTTC.